Here is one T cell receptor beta chain with its context. Its antigen remains unknown. The source of the sample is a study of T cell repertoires in cytomegalovirus infection. On the study more broadly: In public TCR beta signatures, there were indications of both CMV infection and matching HLA type.

Study-wide findings and caveats: It was HLA-C-restricted CMV-specific TCR beta clonotypes that dominated the response ex vivo. Summed frequency of shared TCR beta families picked out CMV carriers who also had the relevant HLA.

MiXCR was run by TCRdb on the reads, yielding one entry per CDR3 protein. The table lists under 150,000 distinct CDR3 sequences, 20% to 30% of them singletons, with approximately 35% in the top ten. Germline CDR1 is GTSNPN and CDR2 is SVGIG (reference sequence). Trimming cost V 3 bases and J 4 bases, with 7 bases left between them. This CDR3 is built from 12 residues. The source material was PBMCs, sequenced either directly or after in vitro stimulation (not recorded which). The chain carries TRBV30 and TRBJ2-1; D gene ambiguous. This receptor was obtained from a human donor in good health (CMV status not recorded). Some clones in this sample may be carry-over from other donors' samples. The CDR3 DNA sequence: TGTGCCTGGAGCCTCACTTACAATGAGCAGTTCTTC. Encoded protein: CAWSLTYNEQFF.